The next 14 T cell receptor beta chains were all read from a single sample in a study of early T cells in non-severe SARS-CoV-2 infection. TCRdb re-derived calls from the 5' RACE reads in MiXCR, one entry per CDR3 protein. The data hold about 52,000 distinct CDR3 sequences, with approximately 11% observed a single time. Specimen: whole blood. The receptors here all came from an adult who was a healthcare worker with PCR-confirmed SARS-CoV-2 infection or an uninfected control (not recorded which).

This clonotype was observed a few times. The chain combines TRBV7-2 with TRBJ1-6; 8 bases agree with TRBD1. This CDR3 spans 13 amino acids. V lost 4 bases to trimming and J lost 13 bases; unmatched junction nucleotides: 6. Germline CDR1 SGHTA, CDR2 FQGNSA. CDR3 DNA: TGTGCCAGCAGCTCGGGACAGGTAGAGCCCCTCCACTTT. Translating it yields CASSSGQVEPLHF.

This clonotype occurred a few times. At one end, the junction sequence differs from germline, possibly due to a read error. The chain links TRBV18 to TRBJ2-2; TRBD1 matches 7 bases. Germline V lookup: CDR1 KGHSH, CDR2 LQKENI. The CDR3 is 16 residues long. CDR3 in amino acids: CASSPYTTGNPGELFF. The CDR3 nucleotides are TGTGCCAGCTCACCTTACACGACAGGGAACCCCGGGGAGCTGTTTTTT.

A few counts support this clonotype. The rearrangement joins TRBV5-1 to TRBJ2-1; 8 bases are shared with TRBD2. Trimming took 1 base from V and 6 from J; bases not matched to a gene: 12. Germline-derived CDR1 and CDR2 are SGHRS and YFSETQ. This CDR3 is 17 amino acids long. The CDR3 spells CASSLRSRSRGGNEQFF. The CDR3, as DNA: TGCGCCAGCAGCTTGCGTTCCCGCTCCCGGGGGGGCAATGAGCAGTTCTTC.

This clonotype was seen only a few times. This chain connects TRBV29-1 to TRBJ2-1, with 9 nucleotides matching TRBD2. Germline CDR1 is SQVTM and CDR2 is ANQGSEA. V lost 7 bases and J lost 6; bases outside the gene matches: 10. There are 14 residues in the CDR3. The CDR3 nucleotides are TGCAGCGGAACATATAGCGGGAGTGGCAATGAGCAGTTCTTC. This sequence encodes CSGTYSGSGNEQFF.

This clonotype was picked up a small number of times. CDR3 amino acids: CASSEQPLSNEQFF. The CDR3, as DNA: TGTGCCAGCAGTGAACAGCCCTTGAGCAATGAGCAGTTCTTC. This sequence joins TRBV25-1 and TRBJ2-1, with D uncertain. CDR3 length: 14 residues. V was cut by 2 bases and J by 6 bases, with 11 bases left in between. Germline V gene data show CDR1 as MGHDK and CDR2 as SYGVNS.

This clonotype appeared many times. The V call is TRBV6-1, the J call TRBJ2-1; 12 bases are a match to TRBD2. This CDR3 has 17 amino acids. Germline V gene lookup returns CDR1 MNHNS and CDR2 SASEGT. The trim removed 3 bases at V and 2 bases at J, leaving 5 bases unmatched. CDR3: CASSDGLAGLTYNEQFF. The DNA for the CDR3 is TGTGCCAGCAGTGATGGACTAGCGGGGCTAACCTACAATGAGCAGTTCTTC.

The chain couples TRBV7-6 to TRBJ2-1; 8 bases line up with TRBD2. Germline CDR1 and CDR2: SGHVS and FNYEAQ. CDR3 size: 17 residues. V trimming: 1 base; J trimming: 4 bases; junction bases outside the gene matches: 9. CDR3 region: CASSLEPGIAGYNEQFF. The CDR3 bases are TGTGCCAGCAGCTTAGAGCCCGGGATAGCGGGATACAATGAGCAGTTCTTC.

The DNA for the CDR3 is TGTGCCAGCAGCTGGGGGGACGGATTATTTCGGAAACTGTTTTTT. Protein sequence: CASSWGDGLFRKLFF. This chain joins TRBV11-2 and TRBJ1-4; tentative D call: TRBD1 (5 bases). Germline V gene lookup returns CDR1 SGHAT and CDR2 FQNNGV. This CDR3 spans 15 amino acids. V shed 4 bases and J shed 11 bases, with 20 bases lying between them.

This clonotype was seen repeatedly, ten times or more. The chain has TRBV7-9 and TRBJ1-6; D call uncertain. From germline, CDR1 is SEHNR and CDR2 FQNEAQ (reference sequence). V dropped 3 bases and J dropped 7 bases, with 4 bases sitting between them. The CDR3 is 12 residues long. The CDR3: CASSFWNSPLHF. In nucleotides, the CDR3 is TGTGCCAGCAGCTTCTGGAATTCACCCCTCCACTTT.

The chain joins TRBV25-1 to TRBJ2-3, with D unresolved. CDR3 size: 11 residues. V lost 7 bases and J lost 6, with 8 bases in between. Germline CDR1 MGHDK, CDR2 SYGVNS. CDR3 sequence: CASTFGDTQYF. The CDR3 DNA follows: TGTGCCAGCACCTTCGGGGATACGCAGTATTTT.

This clonotype was picked up many times. V usage is TRBV7-2 and J usage is TRBJ1-2; D is unclear. V was trimmed by 1 base and J by 11 bases, leaving 11 bases between them. Germline CDR1 reads SGHTA; CDR2 reads FQGNSA. This CDR3 is 12 amino acids long. The CDR3 reads CASSLVTAPYTF. The CDR3 DNA is TGTGCCAGCAGCTTAGTAACAGCTCCTTACACCTTC.

This clonotype was observed a handful of times. The rearrangement uses TRBV5-4 and TRBJ2-5; D unclear. V gave up 0 bases and J gave up 5 bases, with 8 bases separating them. The CDR3 consists of 13 residues. Germline V gene sequence: CDR1 SGHNT, CDR2 YYREEE (reference sequence). Here the CDR3 reads CASSLESGETQYF. CDR3 nucleotide sequence: TGTGCCAGCAGCTTGGAGTCCGGGGAGACCCAGTACTTC.

The chain joins TRBV7-9 to TRBJ1-3; D not certain. This CDR3 has 16 amino acids. In germline, CDR1 is SEHNR, CDR2 FQNEAQ (reference sequence). V lost 6 bases to trimming and J lost 4 bases, with 19 bases between them. In DNA form, the CDR3 reads TGTGCCAGCAGTCCCTTGCTAGGGTCGGAAGGAAACACCATATATTTT. Translation gives CASSPLLGSEGNTIYF.

Many counts were recorded for this clonotype. The rearrangement uses TRBV12-3 or TRBV12-4 and TRBJ2-2; D is possibly TRBD1 (6 bases). Trimming left V 7 bases short and J 1 base short, with 13 bases between. The CDR3 totals 15 residues. In DNA form, the CDR3 reads TGTGCCAGCATTTCGGACAGCCAGAACACCGGGGAGCTGTTTTTT. Its translation is CASISDSQNTGELFF.